A selection of T cell receptor beta chains follows, all from one sample in a study of blood T cell repertoires in COVID-19. Using immunoSEQ multiplex PCR, the repertoire was profiled, and TCRdb retains in-frame clones only, with some absent. The data show more than 75,000 clones, with 80% to 90% seen just once and around 2.9% held by the top ten. The sample consisted of peripheral blood. These receptors were taken from a man aged 50 to 59 with COVID-19, enrolled during active disease. CDR3s include the opening cysteine and the closing phenylalanine or tryptophan. Each record gives: D gene, clone size, CDR3 length, V gene, J gene, CDR3 protein, CDR3 DNA. D genes are given only for firm matches. Expanded clones are given a class, and other clones once, few, many or no size at all.

-,-,14,TRBV6-5,TRBJ2-3,CASRKGESTDTQYF,TGTGCCAGCAGGAAGGGGGAGAGTACAGATACGCAGTATTTT
TRBD1,-,15,TRBV25-1,TRBJ1-1,CATQDRFDVNTEAFF,TGTGCCACCCAGGACAGGTTTGACGTGAACACTGAAGCTTTCTTT
-,few,14,TRBV5-1,TRBJ2-5,CASSSPSLGATQYF,TGCGCCAGCAGCTCCCCAAGTTTAGGAGCGACCCAGTACTTC
-,-,20,TRBV21-1,TRBJ1-3,CASSKEQGALVWLAGNTIYF,TGTGCCAGCAGCAAAGAACAGGGGGCGTTAGTATGGCTGGCTGGAAACACCATATATTTT
TRBD1,-,14,TRBV19,TRBJ1-5,CATYDRGSNQPQHF,TGTGCCACCTATGACAGGGGAAGCAATCAGCCCCAGCATTTT
TRBD1,-,15,TRBV2,TRBJ1-3,CASSQGARGSNTIYF,TGTGCCAGCTCACAGGGGGCCAGGGGGAGTAACACCATATATTTT
-,-,13,TRBV12-3/TRBV12-4,TRBJ1-2,CASTTPGSGGYTF,TGTGCCAGCACCACCCCCGGGTCGGGAGGCTACACCTTC
-,-,15,TRBV28,TRBJ2-2,CASSFLTSDTGELFF,TGTGCCAGCAGTTTTTTAACTTCGGACACCGGGGAGCTGTTTTTT
-,-,14,TRBV6-4,TRBJ2-1,CASSDSSGTNEQFF,TGTGCCAGCAGTGACTCGTCAGGAACAAATGAGCAGTTCTTC
-,-,14,TRBV4-1,TRBJ2-3,CASSLLVGTDTQYF,TGCGCCAGCAGTTTACTGGTAGGCACAGATACGCAGTATTTT
-,-,15,TRBV28,TRBJ2-3,CASMYGGTATDTQYF,TGTGCCAGTATGTACGGAGGGACAGCCACAGATACGCAGTATTTT
-,-,13,TRBV30,TRBJ2-2,CAWKLGNTGELFF,TGTGCCTGGAAACTAGGGAACACCGGGGAGCTGTTTTTT
TRBD2,-,18,TRBV7-2,TRBJ2-2,CASSLDRPGGGRTGELFF,TGTGCCAGCAGCTTAGATCGACCCGGCGGGGGGAGGACCGGGGAGCTGTTTTTT
TRBD2,-,14,TRBV5-1,TRBJ2-7,CASSLRGLADEQYF,TGCGCCAGCAGCTTGAGGGGACTAGCGGACGAGCAGTACTTC
TRBD1,-,16,TRBV19,TRBJ1-2,CASSNSRDRASYGYTF,TGTGCCAGTAGTAATAGCCGGGACAGGGCGTCCTATGGCTACACCTTC
-,-,15,TRBV30,TRBJ1-6,CAWRSRVTYNSPLHF,TGTGCCTGGAGGAGCAGGGTTACCTATAATTCACCCCTCCACTTT
-,-,16,TRBV7-2,TRBJ1-4,CASSLSRGFANEKLFF,TGTGCCAGCAGCTTATCTAGGGGCTTTGCTAATGAAAAACTGTTTTTT
TRBD2,-,17,TRBV4-2,TRBJ2-5,CASSQGGLAGAQETQYF,TGTGCCAGCAGCCAAGGGGGGTTAGCGGGGGCTCAAGAGACCCAGTACTTC
-,few,13,TRBV6-1,TRBJ2-5,CASSDSGWETQYF,TGTGCCAGCAGTGATTCAGGGTGGGAGACCCAGTACTTC
-,-,13,TRBV2,TRBJ1-3,CATMGQVGNTIYF,TGTGCCACCATGGGGCAGGTTGGAAACACCATATATTTT
-,-,14,TRBV9,TRBJ1-1,CASSAMTRNTEAFF,TGTGCCAGCAGCGCTATGACAAGGAACACTGAAGCTTTCTTT
-,-,13,TRBV9,TRBJ1-2,CASSVDTVYGYTF,TGTGCCAGCAGCGTAGATACAGTCTATGGCTACACCTTC
TRBD1,-,16,TRBV7-6,TRBJ2-2,CASSGAGTGKLRELFF,TGTGCCAGCAGCGGAGCCGGGACAGGGAAGTTGCGGGAGCTGTTTTTT
-,once,14,TRBV5-1,TRBJ1-1,CASSLSQGRPQAFF,TGCGCCAGCAGCTTATCACAGGGAAGGCCTCAAGCTTTCTTT
TRBD2,-,13,TRBV7-2,TRBJ2-1,CASSLEPGGEQFF,TGTGCCAGCAGCCTAGAACCGGGAGGTGAGCAGTTCTTC
TRBD1,-,14,TRBV27,TRBJ1-6,CASSTTGANSPLHF,TGTGCCAGCAGTACAACAGGGGCCAATTCACCCCTCCACTTT
TRBD2,-,15,TRBV11-3,TRBJ2-7,CASSQRTSGGGEQYF,TGTGCCAGCAGCCAAAGGACTAGCGGGGGCGGTGAGCAGTACTTC
-,-,15,TRBV6-5,TRBJ1-6,CASSYSVVVNSPLHF,TGTGCCAGCAGTTACTCGGTCGTAGTAAATTCACCCCTCCACTTT
-,few,14,TRBV7-9,TRBJ2-2,CASSFNGNTGELFF,TGTGCCAGCAGCTTTAACGGGAACACCGGGGAGCTGTTTTTT
-,-,16,TRBV2,TRBJ1-4,CASSEARVEANEKLFF,TGTGCCAGCAGTGAAGCGCGGGTAGAGGCTAATGAAAAACTGTTTTTT